These 18 T cell receptor beta chains were all obtained from the same sample, sequenced in a study of neurological immune-mediated disorders. MiXCR, run by TCRdb on the 5' RACE reads, gives a single entry per CDR3 protein. The sample lists some 15,000 distinct CDR3 sequences, 20% to 25% occurring once. The source material was PBMCs. The receptors come from a man aged 45-65 years in good health.

The chain joins TRBV6-1 to TRBJ2-1; 7 nucleotides match TRBD2. This CDR3 is built from 14 residues. After removal of 7 bases from V and 8 bases from J, the junction contained 11 bases not matched to a gene. Germline loops: CDR1 MNHNS, CDR2 SASEGT. The chain's CDR3 is CASINTGGSYEQFF. The CDR3 coding sequence is TGTGCCAGCATTAATACGGGAGGCAGTTATGAGCAGTTCTTC.

This clonotype was counted at least ten times. The V and J genes are TRBV5-1 and TRBJ2-3; D may correspond to TRBD1 or TRBD2 (5 bases each). The germline CDR1 and CDR2 sequences are SGHRS and YFSETQ. The CDR3 runs to 16 residues. V was pared by 4 bases and J by 0 bases, with 15 bases between. The CDR3 coding sequence is TGCGCCAGCAGCGCCGGGACCAAAATGAGCACAGATACGCAGTATTTT. It yields the protein CASSAGTKMSTDTQYF. The full variable domain, in which reference TRBV5-1 and TRBJ2-3 provide the parts outside the CDR3, is KAGVTQTPRYLIKTRGQQVTLSCSPISGHRSVSWYQQTPGQGLQFLFEYFSETQRNKGNFPGRFSGRQFSNSRSEMNVSTLELGDSALYLCASSAGTKMSTDTQYFGPGTRLTVL.

This clonotype was counted at least ten times. The gene calls are TRBV7-8 and TRBJ1-3, with D unresolved. This CDR3 has 18 amino acids. Trimming removed 5 bases at V and 0 bases at J, with 20 bases between. CDR1 and CDR2 from the germline V gene are SGHVS and FQNEAQ. The CDR3 sequence is CASSPRRVQMDSGNTIYF. Here the CDR3 DNA reads TGTGCCAGCAGCCCAAGGCGGGTGCAAATGGACTCTGGAAACACCATATATTTT.

The chain couples TRBV5-1 to TRBJ2-1; the D is unclear. Trimming removed 0 bases at V and 5 bases at J, with 9 bases between. The germline V gene has CDR1 SGHRS and CDR2 YFSETQ. This CDR3 is 14 amino acids long. CDR3 DNA sequence: TGCGCCAGCAGCTTGGCGAGGCGAGACAATGAGCAGTTCTTC. It yields the protein CASSLARRDNEQFF.

This clonotype rates as medium-sized. This chain connects TRBV12-3 or TRBV12-4 to TRBJ2-5; maybe TRBD1 (6 bases). The CDR3 is 12 amino acids. V lost 6 bases and J 13 bases, leaving 18 bases between the germline ends. CDR3 protein: CASSPDRSHRYF. DNA of the CDR3: TGTGCCAGCAGCCCCGACAGGTCCCATCGGTACTTC.

This clonotype is medium-sized (0.01 to 0.1%) within its sample. The chain employs TRBV10-3 and TRBJ1-3, with TRBD1 as a possible D gene (5 bases). The CDR3 has 14 residues. Looked up from germline, CDR1 is ENHRY and CDR2 is SYGVKD. The V and J ends lost 5 bases and 5 bases respectively, with 13 bases between them. The CDR3 DNA is TGTGCCATCAGTCCGAGGGGACGGCGAAACACCATATATTTT. Translated: CAISPRGRRNTIYF.

Many counts were recorded for this clonotype. The CDR3 protein is CASSQAAGGPFEQYF. Here the CDR3 DNA reads TGCGCCAGCAGCCAAGCAGCGGGAGGGCCGTTCGAGCAGTACTTC. This chain joins TRBV4-3 and TRBJ2-7, with 10 bases lining up with TRBD2. CDR1 is LGHNA and CDR2 is YSLEER in the germline V gene. This CDR3 has 15 residues. Trimming cost V 1 base and J 6 bases; bases outside gene matches: 6.

V gene TRBV19 combines with J gene TRBJ2-1; 8 positions agree with TRBD2. This CDR3 is 16 amino acids long. Germline CDR1 and CDR2: LNHDA and SQIVND (reference sequence). Trimming took 3 bases from V and 9 from J; bases not matched to a gene: 13. CDR3 nucleotide sequence: TGTGCCAGTAGTATTGGAGGGGGGACTAGGAGTGCTGAGCAGTTCTTC. It yields the protein CASSIGGGTRSAEQFF.

The table lists this clonotype with many counts. V usage is TRBV6-5 and J usage is TRBJ2-3, with D possibly being TRBD2 (5 bases). CDR1 is MNHEY, CDR2 SVGAGI, per germline. The CDR3 is made up of 15 amino acids. V gave up 0 bases and J gave up 6 bases, with 13 bases separating them. CDR3 DNA sequence: TGTGCCAGCAGTTACTCTCCCCGGGGAGCGGATACGCAGTATTTT. Protein sequence: CASSYSPRGADTQYF.

This clonotype was detected ten times or more. This chain uses TRBV2 with TRBJ2-7; 8 nucleotides match TRBD1. Germline V gene sequence: CDR1 SNHLY, CDR2 FYNNEI. With 6 bases clipped from V and 2 bases from J, the junction kept 6 bases outside the gene matches. The CDR3 contains 14 residues. CDR3 in DNA: TGTGCCAGCAGGGGCAGGGGGCATACCTACGAGCAGTACTTC. Translating gives CASRGRGHTYEQYF.

The genes are TRBV5-1 and TRBJ2-7, with D perhaps matching TRBD1 (5 bases). CDR1 is SGHRS, CDR2 YFSETQ, per germline. The CDR3 has 12 residues. The V end lost 1 base, the J end lost 6 bases, and 8 bases lay between the germline ends. The CDR3 bases are TGCGCCAGCAGCTTGATGGGGCCCGAGCAGTACTTC. Amino acid sequence: CASSLMGPEQYF.

This clonotype was counted at least ten times. The chain carries TRBV5-1 and TRBJ2-7; 13 bases fit TRBD2. Unmatched junction bases numbered 4, after V lost 1 base and J lost 6 bases. CDR3 length: 15 residues. Per the germline V gene, CDR1 is SGHRS and CDR2 is YFSETQ. CDR3 coding DNA: TGCGCCAGCAGCTTGAGGACTAGCGGGAGCTCCGAGCAGTACTTC. This encodes CASSLRTSGSSEQYF. Supplemented by reference TRBV5-1 and TRBJ2-7, the full variable domain reads KAGVTQTPRYLIKTRGQQVTLSCSPISGHRSVSWYQQTPGQGLQFLFEYFSETQRNKGNFPGRFSGRQFSNSRSEMNVSTLELGDSALYLCASSLRTSGSSEQYFGPGTRLTVT.

This clonotype was counted at least ten times. This rearrangement joins TRBV7-8 to TRBJ2-7; 7 positions match TRBD2. V gave up 4 bases and J gave up 7 bases; unmatched junction bases: 7. The CDR3 covers 13 residues. Germline-derived CDR1 and CDR2 are SGHVS and FQNEAQ. The CDR3 DNA reads TGTGCCAGCAGCTCCCCGGGTAGCGGGGAGCAGTACTTC. Translation: CASSSPGSGEQYF. Looking up the rest from reference TRBV7-8 and TRBJ2-7 gives the full variable domain: GAGVSQSPRYKVAKRGQDVALRCDPISGHVSLFWYQQALGQGPEFLTYFQNEAQLDKSGLPSDRFFAERPEGSVSTLKIQRTQQEDSAVYLCASSSPGSGEQYFGPGTRLTVT.

Worth noting for this clonotype: One junction end does not reproduce the germline sequence, and a read error may be involved. The rearrangement links TRBV5-1 to TRBJ1-6, with D possibly being TRBD1 (5 bases). The germline V gene has CDR1 SGHRS and CDR2 YFSETQ. The CDR3 has 13 residues. CDR3 nucleotide sequence: TGCGCCAGTACCGGGACGGATAATACACCCCTCCACTTT. Its protein product is CASTGTDNTPLHF.

This clonotype was found many times. This rearrangement joins TRBV5-1 to TRBJ2-5; D unresolved. The CDR3 covers 13 residues. The V and J ends lost 0 bases and 3 bases respectively, with 6 bases between them. Germline loops: CDR1 SGHRS, CDR2 YFSETQ. The CDR3 DNA sequence: TGCGCCAGCAGCTTGGCTCTAAAAGAGACCCAGTACTTC. This sequence encodes CASSLALKETQYF.

This clonotype is categorized as medium-sized. J is TRBJ1-3 and V is TRBV12-3 or TRBV12-4, with TRBD1 matching 7 bases. Trimming cost V 5 bases and J 4 bases; bases outside gene matches: 5. The CDR3 loop spans 14 amino acids. The CDR3 reads CASSRQGSGNTIYF. CDR3 DNA: TGTGCCAGCAGTCGACAGGGTTCCGGAAACACCATATATTTT.

The table lists this clonotype with many counts. The rearrangement uses TRBV20-1 and TRBJ2-2, with TRBD2 matching 15 bases. V shed 6 bases and J 7 bases; nucleotides not matched to a gene: 6. CDR3 length: 15 residues. Germline V lookup: CDR1 DFQATT, CDR2 SNEGSKA (reference sequence). The DNA of the CDR3 is TGCAGTGCCGGACTAGCGGGAGGGCCGAACGGGGAGCTGTTTTTT. Its translation is CSAGLAGGPNGELFF.

This chain links TRBV7-2 with TRBJ2-3; tentative D call: TRBD1 (6 bases). The CDR3 covers 16 residues. V gave up 9 bases and J gave up 2 bases, with 21 bases separating them. CDR1 SGHTA and CDR2 FQGNSA come from the germline V gene. The CDR3 sequence: CARSPVRGVDTDTQYF. CDR3 coding DNA: TGTGCCAGAAGCCCTGTCAGGGGAGTTGACACAGATACGCAGTATTTT.